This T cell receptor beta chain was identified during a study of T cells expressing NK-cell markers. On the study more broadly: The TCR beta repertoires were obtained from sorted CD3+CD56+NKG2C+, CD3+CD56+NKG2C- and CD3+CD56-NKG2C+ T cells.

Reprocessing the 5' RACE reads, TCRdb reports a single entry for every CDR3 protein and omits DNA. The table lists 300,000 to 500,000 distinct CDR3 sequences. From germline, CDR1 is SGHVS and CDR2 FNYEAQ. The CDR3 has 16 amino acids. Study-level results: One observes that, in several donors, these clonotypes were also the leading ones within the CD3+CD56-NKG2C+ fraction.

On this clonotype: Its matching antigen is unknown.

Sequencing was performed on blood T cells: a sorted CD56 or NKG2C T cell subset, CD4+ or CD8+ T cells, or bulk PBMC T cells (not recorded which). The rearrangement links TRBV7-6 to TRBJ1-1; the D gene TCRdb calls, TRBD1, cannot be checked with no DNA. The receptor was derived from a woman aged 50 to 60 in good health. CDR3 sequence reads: CASSLAYRGRNTEAFF. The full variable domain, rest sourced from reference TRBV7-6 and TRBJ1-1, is GAGVSQSPRYKVTKRGQDVALRCDPISGHVSLYWYRQALGQGPEFLTYFNYEAQQDKSGLPNDRFSAERPEGSISTLTIQRTEQRDSAMYRCASSLAYRGRNTEAFFGQGTRLTVV.